This is a list of T cell receptor beta chains from one sample in a study of blood T cells in healthy people across ages. TCRdb re-derived calls from the 5' RACE reads in MiXCR, one entry per CDR3 protein. Among hundreds of thousands of distinct CDR3 sequences, approximately 31% were seen once, and the ten largest hold 15%. Sample: blood. Receptors originate from a woman of 80 years or more in good health. Both conserved end residues are part of each CDR3. Fields, in order: J gene, D gene, V gene, clone size, CDR3 length, CDR3 DNA, CDR3 protein. The D gene is left open where the match is weak. Clone sizes are given selectively: once, few, many, or a class where the clone is expanded.

>TRBJ2-7|TRBD2|TRBV5-1|many|15
TGCGCCAGCAGCTTGTTGGCGGGGGGTATGTACGAGCAGTACTTC
CASSLLAGGMYEQYF
>TRBJ2-7|TRBD2|TRBV7-3|-|18
TGTGCCAGCAGCTTATGGTCCTTAAGGAGCGGGAGGACTTACGAGCAGTACTTC
CASSLWSLRSGRTYEQYF
>TRBJ1-1|-|TRBV10-2|-|13
TGCGCCAGCAGTAATACAGGGTTGACTGAAGCTTTCTTT
CASSNTGLTEAFF
>TRBJ1-2|TRBD1|TRBV6-2/TRBV6-3|-|12
TGTGCCAGCAGGATGCAGGGGGATGGCTACACCTTC
CASRMQGDGYTF
>TRBJ1-4|-|TRBV9|many|14
TGTGCCAGCAGCCGGGAGAACACTAATGAAAAACTGTTTTTT
CASSRENTNEKLFF
>TRBJ1-5|-|TRBV7-8|many|14
TGTGCCAGCAGCTTAGCGGGGACGAATCAGCCCCAGCATTTT
CASSLAGTNQPQHF
>TRBJ2-3|-|TRBV6-2/TRBV6-3|-|15
TGTGCCAGCAGAATGCCGGGACTCACGAGAGATACGCAGTATTTT
CASRMPGLTRDTQYF
>TRBJ2-7|-|TRBV20-1|few|15
TGCAGTGCTAGAGATCTCAGGGGGGGCCTCGACGAGCAGTACTTC
CSARDLRGGLDEQYF
>TRBJ1-1|TRBD1|TRBV18|-|15
TGTGCCAGCTCCCAAGTAACAGGGGGCTATACTGAAGCTTTCTTT
CASSQVTGGYTEAFF
>TRBJ2-2|-|TRBV9|few|16
TGTGCCAGCAGCGTAGGTGAGAGATTAGACACCGGGGAGCTGTTTTTT
CASSVGERLDTGELFF
>TRBJ2-5|TRBD1|TRBV6-5|many|14
TGTGCCAGCAGTTCCTTGACAGGGGGCGAGACCCAGTACTTC
CASSSLTGGETQYF
>TRBJ2-5|TRBD2|TRBV18|many|14
TGTGCCAGCTCATCCTTCAGCGGGGAAGAGACCCAGTACTTC
CASSSFSGEETQYF
>TRBJ2-6|TRBD2|TRBV6-1|many|19
TGTGCCAGCAGCCTCGGCCGGAGCGGGGGGAGGCCTGGGGCCAACGTCCTGACTTTC
CASSLGRSGGRPGANVLTF
>TRBJ2-1|TRBD1|TRBV7-9|many|15
TGTGCCAGCAGCCCTCCCAGGGGGCAGTACAATGAGCAGTTCTTC
CASSPPRGQYNEQFF
>TRBJ2-5|TRBD2|TRBV2|few|13
TGTGCCAGCAGTGGGGAGGGTGGAGAGACCCAGTACTTC
CASSGEGGETQYF
>TRBJ1-5|-|TRBV12-3/TRBV12-4|many|15
TGTGCCAGCAGTTTATTTTCAGGGAGCAATCAGCCCCAGCATTTT
CASSLFSGSNQPQHF